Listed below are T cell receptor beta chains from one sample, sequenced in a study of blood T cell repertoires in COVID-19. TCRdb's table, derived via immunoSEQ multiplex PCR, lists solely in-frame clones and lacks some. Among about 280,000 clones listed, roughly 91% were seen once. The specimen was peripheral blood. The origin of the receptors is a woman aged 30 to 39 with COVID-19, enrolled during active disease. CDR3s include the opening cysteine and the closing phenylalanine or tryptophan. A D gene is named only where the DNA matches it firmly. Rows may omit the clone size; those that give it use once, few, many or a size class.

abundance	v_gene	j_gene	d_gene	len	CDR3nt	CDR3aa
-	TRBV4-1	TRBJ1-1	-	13	TGCGCCAGCAGCCAAGACCCGGAGTTTGAAGCTTTCTTT	CASSQDPEFEAFF
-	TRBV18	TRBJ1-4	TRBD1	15	TGTGCCAGCTCACCGCCGGGACAGCAGTATGAAAAACTGTTTTTT	CASSPPGQQYEKLFF
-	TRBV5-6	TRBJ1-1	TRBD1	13	TGTGCCAGCAGCTGGGACAGGCACACTGAAGCTTTCTTT	CASSWDRHTEAFF
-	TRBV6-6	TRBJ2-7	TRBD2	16	TGTGCCAGCAGTTACAGGACTAGCGGTTTCGTCTACGAGCAGTACTTC	CASSYRTSGFVYEQYF
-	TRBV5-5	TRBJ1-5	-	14	TGTGCCAGCAGCTTGGTTACAGTTAATCAGCCCCAGCATTTT	CASSLVTVNQPQHF
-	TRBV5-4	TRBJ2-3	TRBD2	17	TGTGCCAGCAGCCCAACCCCAGCGGGGGGAGCCCCGGATACGCAGTATTTT	CASSPTPAGGAPDTQYF
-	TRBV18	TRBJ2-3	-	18	TGTGCCAGCTCACCACCCCCCCCAGCGGCCAGCCACACAGATACGCAGTATTTT	CASSPPPPAASHTDTQYF
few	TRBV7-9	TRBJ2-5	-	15	TGTGCCAGCAGCTTAAAATCCGCGGTGGTGGAGACCCAGTACTTC	CASSLKSAVVETQYF
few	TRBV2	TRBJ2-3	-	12	TGTGCCAGCAGTGAAGTCGCAGATACGCAGTATTTT	CASSEVADTQYF
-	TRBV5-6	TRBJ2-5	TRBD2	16	TGTGCCAGCAGCTTGACTAGCGGGGGGCCCCAAGAGACCCAGTACTTC	CASSLTSGGPQETQYF
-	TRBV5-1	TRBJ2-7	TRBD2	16	TGCGCCAGCTCCCGGGGGGGACAAACTGCTTCCTACGAGCAGTACTTC	CASSRGGQTASYEQYF
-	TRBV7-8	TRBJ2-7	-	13	TGTGCCAGCAGCTTCGATTGGAGCTACGAGCAGTACTTC	CASSFDWSYEQYF
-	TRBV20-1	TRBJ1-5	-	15	TGCAGTGCTAGTCGTCAGGGGCGAGGCAATCAGCCCCAGCATTTT	CSASRQGRGNQPQHF
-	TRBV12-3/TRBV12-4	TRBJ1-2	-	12	TGTGCCAGCAGTGGGCGACAACGGGGCTACACCTTC	CASSGRQRGYTF
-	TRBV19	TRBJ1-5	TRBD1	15	TGTGCCAGTAGCATACAGGGGTTTAGCAATCAGCCCCAGCATTTT	CASSIQGFSNQPQHF
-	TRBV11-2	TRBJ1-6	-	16	TGTGCCAGCAGCCCACATCCTGAGGGCCTGAATTCACCCCTCCACTTT	CASSPHPEGLNSPLHF
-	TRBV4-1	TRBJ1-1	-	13	TGCGCCAGCAGCCCGCTAGAGACGGCCAAAGCTTTCTTT	CASSPLETAKAFF
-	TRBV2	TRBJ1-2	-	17	TGTGCCAGCAGTGAAGTGGGGTTTAGGGGCAGGGACTATGGCTACACCTTC	CASSEVGFRGRDYGYTF
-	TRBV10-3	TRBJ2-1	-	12	TGTGCCATCAGTGGAGCATCAGGTGAGCAGTTCTTC	CAISGASGEQFF
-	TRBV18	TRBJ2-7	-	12	TGTGCCAGCTCACCACCGGGGGGAGAGCAGTACTTC	CASSPPGGEQYF
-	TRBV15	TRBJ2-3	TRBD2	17	TGTGCCACCTCGGGACTAGCGGGGGGATGGGGCACAGATACGCAGTATTTT	CATSGLAGGWGTDTQYF
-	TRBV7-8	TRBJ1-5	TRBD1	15	TGTGCCAGCAGCTTAAGGGACAGGATCAATCAGCCCCAGCATTTT	CASSLRDRINQPQHF
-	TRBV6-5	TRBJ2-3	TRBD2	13	TGTGCCAGCAGATCGATTAGCGGGGGAGCGCAGTATTTT	CASRSISGGAQYF
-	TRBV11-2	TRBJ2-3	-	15	TGTGCCAGCAGCTGGGCCGGGACTCTCTCAGATACGCAGTATTTT	CASSWAGTLSDTQYF
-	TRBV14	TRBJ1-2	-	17	TGTGCCAGCAGCCTACGCAAGAAGCGGGGATTCAGCTATGGCTACACCTTC	CASSLRKKRGFSYGYTF
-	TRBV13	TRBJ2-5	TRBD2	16	TGTGCCAGCAGCTTCGGCGGGGGGAATTTCAGAGAGACCCAGTACTTC	CASSFGGGNFRETQYF
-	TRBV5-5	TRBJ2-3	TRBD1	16	TGTGCCAGCAGTTTTGGACAGGGGGCATTCACAGATACGCAGTATTTT	CASSFGQGAFTDTQYF
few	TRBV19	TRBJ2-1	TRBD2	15	TGTGCCAGTAGTATAGGCGGGGGGACTTACAATGAGCAGTTCTTC	CASSIGGGTYNEQFF
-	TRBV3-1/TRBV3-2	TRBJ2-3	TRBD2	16	TGTGCCAGCAGACCTCGACAGCGGGGGGTTGGGGATACGCAGTATTTT	CASRPRQRGVGDTQYF
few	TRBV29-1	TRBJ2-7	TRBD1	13	TGCAGCGTCCGGGACAGGAGCTCCTACGAGCAGTACTTC	CSVRDRSSYEQYF
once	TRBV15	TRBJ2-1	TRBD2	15	TGTGCCACCAGCGGCGGACTAGCGGGGGGGGGTGAGCAGTTCTTC	CATSGGLAGGGEQFF
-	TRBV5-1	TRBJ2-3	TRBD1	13	TGCGCCAGCAGCCCGGACAGGGCAGATACGCAGTATTTT	CASSPDRADTQYF
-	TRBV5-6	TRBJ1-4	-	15	TGTGCCAGCAGCTTGTTAAGGGGTGGGGATGAAAAACTGTTTTTT	CASSLLRGGDEKLFF
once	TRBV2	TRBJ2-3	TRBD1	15	TGTGCCAGCAGTACCGGGACAGGAGGGGCAGATACGCAGTATTTT	CASSTGTGGADTQYF
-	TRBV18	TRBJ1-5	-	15	TGTGCCAGCTCACCAGTGGGTTCAGGGAATCAGCCCCAGCATTTT	CASSPVGSGNQPQHF
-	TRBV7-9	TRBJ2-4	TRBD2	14	TGTGCCAGCAGCTTCCGGGGGGAAATGGACATTCAGTACTTC	CASSFRGEMDIQYF
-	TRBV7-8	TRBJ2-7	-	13	TGTGCCAGCAGACCTACCGGGACACCAGAGCAGTACTTC	CASRPTGTPEQYF
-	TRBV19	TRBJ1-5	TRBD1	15	TGTGCCAGTAGTACCCGGGACAGAGGGAATCAGCCCCAGCATTTT	CASSTRDRGNQPQHF